These 5 T cell receptor beta chains originate from one sample sequenced in a study of cytomegalovirus exposure and HLA in healthy donors (dated by TCRdb to about 2017). The library relied on the immunoSEQ multiplex PCR assay. The multiplex PCR relied on a mix of 60 forward primers for TCR Vbeta segments and 13 reverse primers for TCR Jbeta segments. The immuneACCESS repertoire file appears here via TCRdb, limited to in-frame rearrangements. These files lack a portion of the clones; in checked studies, under half of the deficit traces to unresolved V genes, and the cause of the others is not known. Across this sample there are fewer than 150,000 clones, with around 74% seen only once. The top ten clones comprise about 29% of the sample. Sequences were obtained from PBMCs. The receptor set was obtained from a man between 60 and 75 years old in good health and CMV-seropositive.

This chain links TRBV18 with TRBJ2-2; TRBD1 aligns across 9 bases. The CDR3 loop spans 15 amino acids. With V trimmed by 3 bases and J by 5 bases, 4 bases remained unmatched. Germline CDR1 is KGHSH and CDR2 is LQKENI. The CDR3 bases are TGTGCCAGCTCACCGGACAGGGGAAGGACCGGGGAGCTGTTTTTT. Its translation: CASSPDRGRTGELFF.

The chain couples TRBV7-9 to TRBJ1-1, with D perhaps TRBD1 (5 bases). CDR1 is SEHNR and CDR2 is FQNEAQ in the germline V gene (reference sequence). With 5 bases removed from V and 5 bases from J, the gap between germline ends came to 12 bases. The CDR3 covers 13 residues. This chain's CDR3 is CASSPGGGTEAFF. CDR3 coding DNA: TGTGCCAGCAGCCCGGGGGGAGGAACTGAAGCTTTCTTT.

This rearrangement joins TRBV27 to TRBJ1-2; the D is unclear. CDR1 is MNHEY and CDR2 is SMNVEV in the germline V gene (reference sequence). V was pared by 5 bases and J by 6 bases, with 13 bases between. The CDR3 contains 13 residues. The CDR3 region has the DNA TGTGCCAGCAGTCCCGAGAGGCTTCATGGCTACACCTTC. As protein: CASSPERLHGYTF.

This clone was picked up a small number of times. The chain joins TRBV7-9 to TRBJ1-1; D gene uncertain. Per germline, CDR1 SEHNR and CDR2 FQNEAQ (reference sequence). This CDR3 spans 12 amino acids. Deletions cut 6 bases from V and 5 bases from J, with 10 bases between. The CDR3 here is CASSSGGTEAFF. The CDR3 region has the DNA TGTGCCAGCAGTTCAGGTGGTACTGAAGCTTTCTTT.

The chain uses TRBV4-1 and TRBJ2-7; TRBD2 matches 8 bases. J was trimmed by 0 bases and V by 3 bases; bases with no gene match: 4. The CDR3 has 15 amino acids. Germline V gives CDR1 MGHRA, CDR2 YSYEKL. The CDR3 loop is CASSQTSVSSYEQYF. The CDR3 region has the DNA TGCGCCAGCAGCCAGACTAGCGTCAGCTCCTACGAGCAGTACTTC.